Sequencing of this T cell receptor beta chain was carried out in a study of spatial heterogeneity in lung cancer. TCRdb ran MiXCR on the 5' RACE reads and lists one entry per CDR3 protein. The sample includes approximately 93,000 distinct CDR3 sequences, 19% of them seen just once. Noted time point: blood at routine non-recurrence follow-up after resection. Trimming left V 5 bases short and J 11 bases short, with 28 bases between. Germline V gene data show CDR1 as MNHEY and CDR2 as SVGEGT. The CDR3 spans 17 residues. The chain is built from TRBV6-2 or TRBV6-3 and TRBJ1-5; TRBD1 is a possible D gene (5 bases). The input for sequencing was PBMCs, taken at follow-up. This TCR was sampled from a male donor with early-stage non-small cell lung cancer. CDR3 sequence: CASSPSTLEARVQAQHF. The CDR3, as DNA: TGTGCCAGCAGTCCCTCCACTCTGGAGGCCAGAGTACAGGCCCAGCATTTT.